The 8 T cell receptor beta chains presented below share a single source sample, sequenced in a study of blood T cells in healthy people across ages. Together with a sample-barcoded 5' primer, a J-beta primer mix was included in a second PCR lasting about 6 to 11 cycles. From the 5' RACE reads, TCRdb called clonotypes with MiXCR, one entry per CDR3 protein. In the table there are 1.5 million to 2 million distinct CDR3 sequences, about 30% of which are singletons. Sequenced material: blood. The origin of the receptors is a woman in her twenties or thirties in good health.

Concerning this clonotype itself: A junction end diverges from the germline sequence, so it may reflect a read error. The V and J genes are TRBV12-3 or TRBV12-4 and TRBJ2-3, with 8 bases matching TRBD2. This CDR3 has 14 residues. The CDR3 region is CASSSGGAGDMQYF. The CDR3 nucleotides read TGTGCCAGCAGTTCCGGGGGGGCAGGGGATATGCAGTATTTT.

This clonotype was picked up many times. The V gene is TRBV20-1, the J gene TRBJ2-7; tentatively, D is TRBD2 (5 bases). The germline V gene has CDR1 DFQATT and CDR2 SNEGSKA (reference sequence). The ends were cut back, 0 bases at V and 10 bases at J, with 10 bases in the middle. The CDR3 has 11 amino acids. The CDR3 coding sequence is TGCAGTGCTAGAGATTTGCGGGTACAGTACTTC. This translates into CSARDLRVQYF.

Comments on this clonotype: A much more abundant neighbour one base away suggests this may be a read error. V gene TRBV10-3 combines with J gene TRBJ2-7, with D possibly being TRBD2 (6 bases). The CDR3 contains 16 residues. Trimming removed 3 bases at V and 0 bases at J, with 15 bases between. Per the germline V gene, CDR1 is ENHRY and CDR2 is SYGVKD. CDR3 in amino acids: CAISEVSGRDSYEQYF. As DNA, the CDR3 is TGTGCCATCAGTGAAGTTTCAGGGCGGGACTCCTACGAGCAGTACTTC.

The rearrangement links TRBV29-1 to TRBJ2-2; 9 nucleotides agree with TRBD1. The germline gives CDR1 SQVTM, CDR2 ANQGSEA. This CDR3 is built from 13 residues. The V segment lost 6 bases and the J segment 5 bases; nucleotides outside the gene matches: 4. CDR3 amino acids: CSVEGTGTGELFF. The DNA for the CDR3 is TGCAGCGTCGAGGGGACAGGGACCGGGGAGCTGTTTTTT.

The chain carries TRBV7-3 and TRBJ2-6, with 11 bases that match TRBD1. The V gene's germline CDR1 is SGHTA and CDR2 FQGTGA. The CDR3 has 18 residues. After removal of 4 bases from V and 2 bases from J, the junction contained 7 bases not matched to a gene. CDR3 residues: CASSSLGQGVTGANVLTF. CDR3 nucleotides: TGTGCCAGCAGCTCGCTGGGACAGGGGGTCACTGGGGCCAACGTCCTGACTTTC.

This clonotype came up a few times. The genes are TRBV12-3 or TRBV12-4 and TRBJ2-1, with 10 bases aligning to TRBD2. The CDR3 is made up of 17 amino acids. V dropped 4 bases and J dropped 7; count of bases not matched to a gene: 13. In nucleotides, the CDR3 is TGTGCCAGCAGTTCACCCTCGGGACTAGCGCTAGGGAATGAGCAGTTCTTC. Amino acid sequence: CASSSPSGLALGNEQFF.

This clonotype was detected ten times or more. This chain links TRBV21-1 with TRBJ2-7; the DNA was not compared with TRBD2, the D call given in the table. TRBV21-1 is flagged as a pseudogene. CDR3 length equals 16 residues. CDR3 in amino acids: CASSLDGAAGHYEQYF. CDR3 bases: TGTGCCAGCAGCCTCGACGGGGCGGCAGGGCACTACGAGCAGTACTTC.

This clonotype was observed a few times. The chain recombines TRBV6-2 or TRBV6-3 with TRBJ2-1; 8 bases fit TRBD2. The CDR3 totals 15 residues. Looked up from germline, CDR1 is MNHEY and CDR2 is SVGEGT. Trimming removed 2 bases from V and 8 bases from J; junction bases left unmatched: 8. The CDR3 nucleotides read TGTGCCAGCAGTTACCAGCGGGAGCTCATAGATGAGCAGTTCTTC. It encodes CASSYQRELIDEQFF.